Described below is a single T cell receptor (beta chain) sequence and its context. Its matching antigen is unknown. It was CD45RO-negative cells, positively selected for CCR7, that made up naive CD8 cells, with terminally differentiated effector memory CD45RA+ cells excluded. Clones were read by immunoSEQ multiplex PCR, and TCRdb kept only the in-frame ones, dropping some. The table records about 2.1 million clones, 93% of them present only once. V dropped 6 bases and J dropped 0; count of bases not matched to a gene: 13. The CDR3 is made up of 17 amino acids. CDR1 is SGHAT, CDR2 FQNNGV, per germline. This entry is derived from a study of shared clonotypes between healthy human individuals. Study at large: For every donor, three CD4 naive, three CD4 memory, two CD8 naive and one CD8 memory plates were used. Broader study findings: Shared clonotypes: roughly 4.7% naive CD4, about 4% naive CD8, about 2.5% memory CD4, 0.4% memory CD8.

The V and J genes are TRBV11-2 and TRBJ2-7; 8 bases line up with TRBD2. The source material was naive CD8+ T cells from PBMCs. The sequence was obtained from a man aged 18 to 29 in good health. Some clones in this sample may be carry-over from other donors' samples. The CDR3 is CASSPALAGGFSYEQYF. For the CDR3, the DNA is TGTGCCAGCAGTCCGGCGCTAGCGGGTGGTTTCTCCTACGAGCAGTACTTC.